These 10 T cell receptor beta chains share one sample of origin, sequenced in a study of T cell responses to AZD1222 COVID-19 vaccine. Clones were sequenced by immunoSEQ multiplex PCR, and TCRdb holds only the in-frame ones, with some missing. This sample has approximately 140,000 clones, with 94% found just once. This material consisted of peripheral blood, taken on day 0 of AZD1222 vaccination. Receptors were obtained from an adult in good health.

CDR3 sequence: CASSQDRSGYTF. CDR3 bases: TGTGCCAGCAGCCAAGACAGGAGCGGCTACACCTTC. The rearrangement uses TRBV14 and TRBJ1-2; no definite D call. Trimming stripped 0 bases from V and 8 bases from J, with 7 bases between. The germline V gene encodes CDR1 SGHDN and CDR2 FVKESK. The CDR3 consists of 12 residues. The full variable domain, in which reference TRBV14 and TRBJ1-2 provide the parts outside the CDR3, is EAGVTQFPSHSVIEKGQTVTLRCDPISGHDNLYWYRRVMGKEIKFLLHFVKESKQDESGMPNNRFLAERTGGTYSTLKVQPAELEDSGVYFCASSQDRSGYTFGSGTRLTVV.

This clone occurred once. The rearrangement uses TRBV27 and TRBJ1-1; D not certain. The CDR3 runs 16 residues. Germline CDR1 and CDR2: MNHEY and SMNVEV (reference sequence). V shed 2 bases and J shed 0 bases, with 13 bases lying between them. As DNA, the CDR3 is TGTGCCAGCAGTTTAGGGTACAGCCTAATGAACACTGAAGCTTTCTTT. The encoded protein is CASSLGYSLMNTEAFF.

V and J are TRBV2 and TRBJ2-1; TRBD2 matches 14 bases. The V and J ends lost 6 bases and 2 bases, in that order; junction bases with no gene match: 24. Germline values: CDR1 SNHLY, CDR2 FYNNEI. The CDR3 has 23 residues. The CDR3: CASSGPTSQGTGTSGSAYNEQFF. DNA for the CDR3: TGTGCCAGCAGCGGTCCCACTTCACAGGGGACCGGGACTAGCGGGAGCGCCTACAATGAGCAGTTCTTC.

The CDR3 nucleotides read TGTGCCAGCAGCTTATATAGGGATACGCAGTATTTT. Translated, it gives CASSLYRDTQYF. This rearrangement joins TRBV7-2 to TRBJ2-3, with no clear D. This CDR3 region has 12 residues. V gave up 2 bases and J gave up 6 bases, with 6 bases separating them. Germline V CDR1 and CDR2: SGHTA, FQGNSA.

This sequence joins TRBV19 and TRBJ2-7; maybe TRBD1 (5 bases). Trimming stripped 5 bases from V and 6 bases from J, with 14 bases between. CDR3 size: 13 residues. Germline values: CDR1 LNHDA, CDR2 SQIVND (reference sequence). For the CDR3, the DNA is TGTGCCAGTAGTTTCGGTAGGGGCGGCGAGCAGTACGTC. Amino acid sequence: CASSFGRGGEQYV.

The chain joins TRBV4-2 to TRBJ1-2; a possible D gene is TRBD1 (5 bases). The germline CDR1 and CDR2 sequences are LGHNA and YNFKEQ. The CDR3 runs 12 residues. The V gene lost 8 bases and the J gene lost 3 bases, with 10 bases spanning the gap. CDR3 amino acids: CASGGTDYGYTF. The CDR3 bases are TGTGCCAGCGGCGGGACGGACTATGGCTACACCTTC.

V usage is TRBV5-4 and J usage is TRBJ2-2; D assignment may be TRBD1 or TRBD2 (6 bases each). The CDR3 is 15 residues long. Per germline, CDR1 SGHNT and CDR2 YYREEE (reference sequence). V shed 4 bases and J shed 1 base, with 11 bases lying between them. CDR3: CASSPAGQNTGELFF. CDR3 coding DNA: TGTGCCAGCAGCCCCGCGGGACAGAACACCGGGGAGCTGTTTTTT.

The V call is TRBV19, the J call TRBJ2-1, with 10 bases that match TRBD1. Germline V gene data show CDR1 as LNHDA and CDR2 as SQIVND (reference sequence). The CDR3 is made up of 16 amino acids. V shed 3 bases, J shed 4 bases, and the junction held 6 bases outside the gene matches. In DNA form, the CDR3 reads TGTGCCAGTAGTATTGGGGACAGGGGCCGATACAATGAGCAGTTCTTC. Translated: CASSIGDRGRYNEQFF.

CDR3 in amino acids: CASSRTGRMNTEAFF. DNA for the CDR3: TGTGCCAGCAGCAGGACAGGGCGTATGAACACTGAAGCTTTCTTT. V usage is TRBV5-8 and J usage is TRBJ1-1, with 8 bases that match TRBD1. The CDR3 length is 15 residues. V trimming: 4 bases; J trimming: 0 bases; junction bases outside the gene matches: 5. Per the germline V gene, CDR1 is SGHTS and CDR2 is YDEGEE. Based on the CDR3 plus reference TRBV5-8 and TRBJ1-1, the full variable domain is EAGVTQSPTHLIKTRGQQATLRCSPISGHTSVYWYQQALGLGLQFLLWYDEGEERNRGNFPPRFSGRQFPNYSSELNVNALELEDSALYLCASSRTGRMNTEAFFGQGTRLTVV.

V gene TRBV7-9 combines with J gene TRBJ1-6; no reliable D call. Trimming cost V 2 bases and J 3 bases, with 8 bases left between them. CDR1 is SEHNR, CDR2 FQNEAQ, per germline (reference sequence). The CDR3 totals 15 residues. The CDR3 bases are TGTGCCAGCAGCTTAACTGGGTTCTATAATTCACCCCTCCACTTT. Translating gives CASSLTGFYNSPLHF.